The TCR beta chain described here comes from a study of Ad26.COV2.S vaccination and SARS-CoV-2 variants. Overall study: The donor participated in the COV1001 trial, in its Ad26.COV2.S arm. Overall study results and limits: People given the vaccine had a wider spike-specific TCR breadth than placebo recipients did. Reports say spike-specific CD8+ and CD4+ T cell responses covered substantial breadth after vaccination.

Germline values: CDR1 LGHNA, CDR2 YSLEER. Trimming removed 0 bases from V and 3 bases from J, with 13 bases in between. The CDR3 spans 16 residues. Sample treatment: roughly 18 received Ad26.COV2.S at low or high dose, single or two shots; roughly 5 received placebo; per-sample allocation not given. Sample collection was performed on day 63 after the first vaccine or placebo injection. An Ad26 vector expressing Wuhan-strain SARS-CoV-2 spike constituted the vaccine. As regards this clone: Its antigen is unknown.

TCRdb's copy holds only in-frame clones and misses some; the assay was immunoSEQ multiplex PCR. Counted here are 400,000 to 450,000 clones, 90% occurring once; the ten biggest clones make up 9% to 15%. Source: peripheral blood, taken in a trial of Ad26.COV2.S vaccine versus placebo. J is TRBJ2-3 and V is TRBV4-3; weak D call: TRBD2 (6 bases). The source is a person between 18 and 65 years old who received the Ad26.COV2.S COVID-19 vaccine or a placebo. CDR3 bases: TGCGCCAGCAGCCAAGATCGTTTCCGGGAGACAGATACGCAGTATTTT. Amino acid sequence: CASSQDRFRETDTQYF.